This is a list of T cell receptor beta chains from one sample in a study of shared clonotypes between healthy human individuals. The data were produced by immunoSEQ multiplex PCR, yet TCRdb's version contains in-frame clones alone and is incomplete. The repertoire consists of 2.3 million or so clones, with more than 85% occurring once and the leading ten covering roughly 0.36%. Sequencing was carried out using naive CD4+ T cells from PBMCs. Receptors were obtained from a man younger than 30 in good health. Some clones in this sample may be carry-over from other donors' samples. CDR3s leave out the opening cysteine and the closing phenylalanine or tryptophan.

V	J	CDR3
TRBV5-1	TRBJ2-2	ASSPDGTGNTGELF
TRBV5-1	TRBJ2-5	ASSLVGSSLGETQY
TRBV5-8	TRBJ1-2	ASSPRQFGGNYGYT
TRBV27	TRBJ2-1	ASSRTGSTYNEQF
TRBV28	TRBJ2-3	ASSSGGVGDTQY
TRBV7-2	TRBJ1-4	ASSPQGSNEKLF
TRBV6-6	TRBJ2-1	ASRGRTSDPYNEQF
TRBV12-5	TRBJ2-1	ASAPGAGEQF
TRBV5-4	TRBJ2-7	ASSNRGYEQY
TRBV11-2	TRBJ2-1	ASSFRRYSGRANEQF
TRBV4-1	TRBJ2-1	ASSQAPIPGSGNNEQF
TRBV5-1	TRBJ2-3	ASTGAGGTDTQY
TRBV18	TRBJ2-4	ASSQQGANIQY
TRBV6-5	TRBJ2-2	ASSLTGGTGELF
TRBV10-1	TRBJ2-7	ASSEWRTSYEQY
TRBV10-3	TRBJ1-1	AISEDRGNTEAF
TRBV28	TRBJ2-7	ASTTPAVPYEQY
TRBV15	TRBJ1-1	ATLKGARNTEAF
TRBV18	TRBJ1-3	ASSPQGDGNTIY
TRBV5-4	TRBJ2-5	ASSPMDSFETQY